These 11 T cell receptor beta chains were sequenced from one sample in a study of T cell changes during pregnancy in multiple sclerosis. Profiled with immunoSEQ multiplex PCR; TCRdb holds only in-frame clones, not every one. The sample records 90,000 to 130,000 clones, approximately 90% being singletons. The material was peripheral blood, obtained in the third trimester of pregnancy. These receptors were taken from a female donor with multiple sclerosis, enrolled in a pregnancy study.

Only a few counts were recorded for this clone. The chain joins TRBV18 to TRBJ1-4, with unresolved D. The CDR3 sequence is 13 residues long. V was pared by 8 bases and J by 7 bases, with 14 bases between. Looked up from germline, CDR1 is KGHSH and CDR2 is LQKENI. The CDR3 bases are TGTGCCAGCGTAGCAGTTTTGAGTGAAAAACTGTTTTTT. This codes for CASVAVLSEKLFF.

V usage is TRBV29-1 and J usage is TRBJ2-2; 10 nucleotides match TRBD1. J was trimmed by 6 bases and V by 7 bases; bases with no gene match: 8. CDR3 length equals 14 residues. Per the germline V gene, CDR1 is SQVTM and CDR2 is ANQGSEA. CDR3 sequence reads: CSATDRGLPGELFF. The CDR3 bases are TGCAGCGCTACGGACAGGGGGTTGCCCGGGGAGCTGTTTTTT.

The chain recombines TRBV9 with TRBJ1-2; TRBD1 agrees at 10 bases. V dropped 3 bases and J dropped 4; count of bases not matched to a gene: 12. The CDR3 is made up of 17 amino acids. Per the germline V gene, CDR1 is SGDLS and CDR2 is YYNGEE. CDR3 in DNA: TGTGCCAGCAGCGAGCAACGGCCGGGACAGGGGCCCTATGGCTACACCTTC. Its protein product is CASSEQRPGQGPYGYTF.

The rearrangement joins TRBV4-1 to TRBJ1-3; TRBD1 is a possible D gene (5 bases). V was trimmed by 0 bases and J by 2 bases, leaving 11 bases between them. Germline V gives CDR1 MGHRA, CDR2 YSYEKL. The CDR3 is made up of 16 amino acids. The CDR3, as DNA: TGCGCCAGCAGCCAAGAGACAGTACTCCCTGGAAACACCATATATTTT. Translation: CASSQETVLPGNTIYF.

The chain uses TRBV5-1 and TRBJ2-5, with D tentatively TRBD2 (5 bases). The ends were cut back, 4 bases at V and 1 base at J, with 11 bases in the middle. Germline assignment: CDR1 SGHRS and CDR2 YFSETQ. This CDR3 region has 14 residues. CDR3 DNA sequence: TGCGCCAGCAGCCAGCGGAGCAGCCAAGAGACCCAGTACTTC. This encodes CASSQRSSQETQYF. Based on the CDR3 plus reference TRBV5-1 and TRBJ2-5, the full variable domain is KAGVTQTPRYLIKTRGQQVTLSCSPISGHRSVSWYQQTPGQGLQFLFEYFSETQRNKGNFPGRFSGRQFSNSRSEMNVSTLELGDSALYLCASSQRSSQETQYFGPGTRLLVL.

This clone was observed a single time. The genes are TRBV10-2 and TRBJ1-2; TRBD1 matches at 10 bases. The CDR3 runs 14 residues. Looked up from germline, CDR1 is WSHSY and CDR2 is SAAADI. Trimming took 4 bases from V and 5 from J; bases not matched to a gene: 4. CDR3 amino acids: CASSAGTGDYGYTF. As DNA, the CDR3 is TGCGCCAGCAGTGCTGGGACAGGGGATTATGGCTACACCTTC.

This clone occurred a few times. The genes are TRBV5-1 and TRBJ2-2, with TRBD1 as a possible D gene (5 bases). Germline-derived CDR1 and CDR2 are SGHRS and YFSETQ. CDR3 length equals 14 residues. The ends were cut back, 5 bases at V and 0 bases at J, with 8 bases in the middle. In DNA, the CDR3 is TGCGCCAGCAGTAGACAGTCGAACACCGGGGAGCTGTTTTTT. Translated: CASSRQSNTGELFF.

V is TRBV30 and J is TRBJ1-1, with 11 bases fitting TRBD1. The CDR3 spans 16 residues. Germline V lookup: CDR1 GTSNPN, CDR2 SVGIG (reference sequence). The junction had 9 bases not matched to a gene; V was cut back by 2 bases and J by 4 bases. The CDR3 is CAWSYRTGGRGTEAFF. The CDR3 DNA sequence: TGTGCCTGGAGTTACCGGACAGGGGGCAGGGGCACTGAAGCTTTCTTT.

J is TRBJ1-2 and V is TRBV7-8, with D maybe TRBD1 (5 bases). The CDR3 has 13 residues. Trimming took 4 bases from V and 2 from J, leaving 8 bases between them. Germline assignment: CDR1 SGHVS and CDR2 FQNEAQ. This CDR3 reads CASSSKGNYGYTF. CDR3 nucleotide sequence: TGTGCCAGCAGCTCGAAGGGGAACTATGGCTACACCTTC.

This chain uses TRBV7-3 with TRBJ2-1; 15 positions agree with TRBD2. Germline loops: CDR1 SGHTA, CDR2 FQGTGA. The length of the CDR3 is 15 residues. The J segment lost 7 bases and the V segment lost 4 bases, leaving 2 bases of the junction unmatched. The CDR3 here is CASSYGTSGRNEQFF. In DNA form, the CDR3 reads TGTGCCAGCAGCTACGGGACTAGCGGGAGGAATGAGCAGTTCTTC.

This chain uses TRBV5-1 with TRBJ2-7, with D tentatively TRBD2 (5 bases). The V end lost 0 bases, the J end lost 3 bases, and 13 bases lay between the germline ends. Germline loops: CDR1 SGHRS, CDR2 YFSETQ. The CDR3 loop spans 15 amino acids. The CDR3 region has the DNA TGCGCCAGCAGCTTGGTGAGGGTCCCAGACTACGAGCAGTACTTC. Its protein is CASSLVRVPDYEQYF.